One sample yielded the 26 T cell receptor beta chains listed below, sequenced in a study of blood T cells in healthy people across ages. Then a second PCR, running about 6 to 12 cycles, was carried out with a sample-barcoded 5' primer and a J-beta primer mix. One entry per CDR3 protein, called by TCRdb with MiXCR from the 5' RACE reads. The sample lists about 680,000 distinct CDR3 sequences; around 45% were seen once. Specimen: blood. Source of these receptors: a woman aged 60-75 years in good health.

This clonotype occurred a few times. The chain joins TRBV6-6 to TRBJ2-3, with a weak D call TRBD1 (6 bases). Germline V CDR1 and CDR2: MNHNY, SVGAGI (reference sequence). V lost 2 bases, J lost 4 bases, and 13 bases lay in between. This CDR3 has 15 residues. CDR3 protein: CASSYHQGFADTQYF. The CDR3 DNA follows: TGTGCCAGCAGTTACCACCAGGGGTTCGCAGATACGCAGTATTTT.

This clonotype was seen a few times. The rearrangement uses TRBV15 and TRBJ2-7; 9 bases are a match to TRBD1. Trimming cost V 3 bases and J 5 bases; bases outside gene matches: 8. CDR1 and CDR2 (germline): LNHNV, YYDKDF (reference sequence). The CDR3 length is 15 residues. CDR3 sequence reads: CATSRPGQGAHEQYF. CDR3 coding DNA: TGTGCCACCAGCAGGCCGGGACAGGGCGCCCACGAGCAGTACTTC.

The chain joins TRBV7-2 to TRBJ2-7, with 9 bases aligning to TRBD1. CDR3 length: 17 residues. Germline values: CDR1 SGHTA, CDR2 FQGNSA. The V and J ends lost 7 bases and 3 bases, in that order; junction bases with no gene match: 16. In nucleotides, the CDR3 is TGTGCCAGCAACAAACAGAGGGGAGTGACAGGGGGCTACGAGCAGTACTTC. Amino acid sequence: CASNKQRGVTGGYEQYF.

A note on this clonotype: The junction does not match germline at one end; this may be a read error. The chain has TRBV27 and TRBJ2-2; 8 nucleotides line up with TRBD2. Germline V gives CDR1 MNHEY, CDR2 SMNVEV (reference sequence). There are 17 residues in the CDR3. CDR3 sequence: CASCLPQSGGRPRELFF. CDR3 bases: TGTGCCAGCTGTTTACCGCAGAGCGGGGGTAGGCCCCGGGAGCTGTTTTTT.

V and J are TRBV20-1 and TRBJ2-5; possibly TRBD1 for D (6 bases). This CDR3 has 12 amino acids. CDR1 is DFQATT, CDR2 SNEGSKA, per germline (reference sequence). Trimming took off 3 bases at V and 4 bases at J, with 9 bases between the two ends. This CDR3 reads CSASTGPETQYF. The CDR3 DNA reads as TGCAGTGCTAGTACAGGGCCAGAGACCCAGTACTTC.

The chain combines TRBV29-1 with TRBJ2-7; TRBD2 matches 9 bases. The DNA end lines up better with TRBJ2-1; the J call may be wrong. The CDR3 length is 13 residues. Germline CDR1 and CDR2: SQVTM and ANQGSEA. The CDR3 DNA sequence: TGCAGCGGCGGGGGGGACAGATACAATGAGCAGTTCTTC. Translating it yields CSGGGDRYNEQFF.

The CDR3 nucleotides are TGTGCCACCAGCAGAGAATGGCAGGTTGCCACCGAGCAGTACTTC. It yields the protein CATSREWQVATEQYF. The chain employs TRBV15 and TRBJ2-7; D gene uncertain. Trimming stripped 0 bases from V and 6 bases from J, with 15 bases between. There are 15 residues in the CDR3. CDR1 and CDR2 (germline): LNHNV, YYDKDF (reference sequence).

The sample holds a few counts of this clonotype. CDR3 in DNA: TGCAGTGCGAGGGACGACCCCAATCAGCCCCAGCATTTT. Its translation is CSARDDPNQPQHF. The genes are TRBV20-1 and TRBJ1-5; D is perhaps TRBD1 (5 bases). The V gene's germline CDR1 is DFQATT and CDR2 SNEGSKA (reference sequence). The CDR3 is 13 amino acids. V lost 6 bases, J lost 3 bases, and 12 bases lay in between.

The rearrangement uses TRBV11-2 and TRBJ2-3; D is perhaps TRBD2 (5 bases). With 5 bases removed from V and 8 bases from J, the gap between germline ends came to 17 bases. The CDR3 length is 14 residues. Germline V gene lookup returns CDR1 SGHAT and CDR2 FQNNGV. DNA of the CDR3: TGTGCCAGCAGCCCCCTGAGAGGGTTGGGTACGCAGTATTTT. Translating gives CASSPLRGLGTQYF.

The CDR3: CASSEKGQGAGQYF. As DNA, the CDR3 is TGTGCCAGCAGTGAAAAGGGACAGGGGGCTGGTCAGTACTTC. V and J are TRBV6-1 and TRBJ2-4, with 12 bases fitting TRBD1. Germline CDR1 MNHNS, CDR2 SASEGT. Germline trimming cut 2 bases from V and 12 bases from J; bases unmatched to any gene: 5. This CDR3 spans 14 amino acids.

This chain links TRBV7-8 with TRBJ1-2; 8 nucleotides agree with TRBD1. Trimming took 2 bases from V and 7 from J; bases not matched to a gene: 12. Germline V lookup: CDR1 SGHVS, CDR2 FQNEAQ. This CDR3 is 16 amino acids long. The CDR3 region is CASSLRSPGGASGYTF. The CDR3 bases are TGTGCCAGCAGCTTACGCTCCCCAGGGGGCGCCTCTGGCTACACCTTC.

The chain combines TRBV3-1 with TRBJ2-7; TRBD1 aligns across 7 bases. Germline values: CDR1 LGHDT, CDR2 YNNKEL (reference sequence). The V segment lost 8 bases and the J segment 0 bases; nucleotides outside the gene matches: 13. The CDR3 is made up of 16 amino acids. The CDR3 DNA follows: TGTGCCAGCTCCAAAACCGGGACAGAAAGCTCCTACGAGCAGTACTTC. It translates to CASSKTGTESSYEQYF.

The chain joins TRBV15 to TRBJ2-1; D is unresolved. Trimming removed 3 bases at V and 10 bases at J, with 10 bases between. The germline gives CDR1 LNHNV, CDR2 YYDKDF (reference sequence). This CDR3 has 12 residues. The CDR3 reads CATSSLTYEQFF. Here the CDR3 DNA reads TGTGCCACCAGCAGTCTTACCTACGAGCAGTTCTTC.

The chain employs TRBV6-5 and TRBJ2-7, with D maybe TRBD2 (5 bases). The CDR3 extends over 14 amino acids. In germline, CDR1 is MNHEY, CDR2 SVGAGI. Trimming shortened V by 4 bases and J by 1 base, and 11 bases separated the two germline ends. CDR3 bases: TGTGCCAGCAGTTGGCAACTAGGTTCCTACGAGCAGTACTTC. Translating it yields CASSWQLGSYEQYF.

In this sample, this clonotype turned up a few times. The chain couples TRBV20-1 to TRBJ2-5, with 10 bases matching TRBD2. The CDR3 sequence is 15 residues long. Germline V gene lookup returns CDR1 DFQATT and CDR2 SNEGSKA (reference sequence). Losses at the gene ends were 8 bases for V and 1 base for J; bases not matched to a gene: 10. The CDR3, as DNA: TGCAGTTCATTACTAGCGGGGATCCTCCAAGAGACCCAGTACTTC. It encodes CSSLLAGILQETQYF.

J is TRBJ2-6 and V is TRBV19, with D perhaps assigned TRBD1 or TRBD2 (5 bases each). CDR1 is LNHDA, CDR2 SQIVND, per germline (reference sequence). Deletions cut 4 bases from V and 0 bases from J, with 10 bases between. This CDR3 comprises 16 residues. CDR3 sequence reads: CASSKGRPSGANVLTF. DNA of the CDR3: TGTGCCAGTAGTAAGGGACGCCCCTCTGGGGCCAACGTCCTGACTTTC.

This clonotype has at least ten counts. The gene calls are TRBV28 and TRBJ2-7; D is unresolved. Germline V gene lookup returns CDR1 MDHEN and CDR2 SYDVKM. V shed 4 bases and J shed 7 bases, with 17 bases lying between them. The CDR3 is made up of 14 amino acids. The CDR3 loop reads CASSWVTAPEEQYF. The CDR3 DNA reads TGTGCCAGCAGTTGGGTCACGGCCCCGGAGGAGCAGTACTTC. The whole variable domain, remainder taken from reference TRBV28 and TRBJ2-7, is DVKVTQSSRYLVKRTGEKVFLECVQDMDHENMFWYRQDPGLGLRLIYFSYDVKMKEKGDIPEGYSVSREKKERFSLILESASTNQTSMYLCASSWVTAPEEQYFGPGTRLTVT.

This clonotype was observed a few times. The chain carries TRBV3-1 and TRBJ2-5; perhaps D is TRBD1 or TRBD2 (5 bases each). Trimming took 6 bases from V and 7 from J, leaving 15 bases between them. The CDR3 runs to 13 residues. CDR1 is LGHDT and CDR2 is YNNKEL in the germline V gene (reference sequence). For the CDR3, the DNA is TGTGCCAGCAGACCCGGGACGGTAGGGACCCAGTACTTC. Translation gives CASRPGTVGTQYF.

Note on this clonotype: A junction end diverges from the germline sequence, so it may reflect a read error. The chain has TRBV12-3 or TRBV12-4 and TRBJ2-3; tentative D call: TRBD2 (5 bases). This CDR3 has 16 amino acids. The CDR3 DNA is TGTGCCAGCAGCCCATCAAGCGGAAGGAAAACAGATGCGCAGTATTTT. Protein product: CASSPSSGRKTDAQYF.

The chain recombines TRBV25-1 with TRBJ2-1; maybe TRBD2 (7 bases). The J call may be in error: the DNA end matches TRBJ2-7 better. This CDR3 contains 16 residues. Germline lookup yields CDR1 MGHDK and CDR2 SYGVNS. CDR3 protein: CASSDLGGGGYNEQYF. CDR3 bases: TGTGCCAGCAGTGACCTGGGAGGGGGGGGCTACAATGAGCAGTACTTC.

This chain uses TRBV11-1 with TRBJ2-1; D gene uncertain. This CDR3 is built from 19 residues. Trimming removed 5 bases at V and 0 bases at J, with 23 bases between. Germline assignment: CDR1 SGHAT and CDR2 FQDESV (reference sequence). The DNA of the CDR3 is TGTGCCAGCAGCCCCTTAGCCCTTGGCGGCTCTAGCTCCTACAATGAGCAGTTCTTC. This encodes CASSPLALGGSSSYNEQFF.

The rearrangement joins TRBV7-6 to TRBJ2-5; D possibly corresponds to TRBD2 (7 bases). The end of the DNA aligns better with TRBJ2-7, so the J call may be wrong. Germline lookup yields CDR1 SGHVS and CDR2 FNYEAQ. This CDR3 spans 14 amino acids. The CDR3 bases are TGTGCCAGCAGCTTAAAGGGGGGGCTGTACGAGCAGTACTTC. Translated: CASSLKGGLYEQYF.

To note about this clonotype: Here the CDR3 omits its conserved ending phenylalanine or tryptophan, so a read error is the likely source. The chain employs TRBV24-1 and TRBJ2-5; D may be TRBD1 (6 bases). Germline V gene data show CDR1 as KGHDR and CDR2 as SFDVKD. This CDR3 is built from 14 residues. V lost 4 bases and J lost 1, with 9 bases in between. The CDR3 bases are TGTGCCACCAGTGAAAGGGACATCCAAGAGACCCAGTACTTA. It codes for CATSERDIQETQYL.

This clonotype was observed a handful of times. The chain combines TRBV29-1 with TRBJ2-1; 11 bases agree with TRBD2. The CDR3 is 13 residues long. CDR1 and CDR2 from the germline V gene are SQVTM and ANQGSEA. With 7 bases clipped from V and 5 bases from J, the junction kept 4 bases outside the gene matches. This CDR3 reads CSAETSGNNEQFF. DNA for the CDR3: TGCAGCGCAGAGACTAGCGGGAACAATGAGCAGTTCTTC.

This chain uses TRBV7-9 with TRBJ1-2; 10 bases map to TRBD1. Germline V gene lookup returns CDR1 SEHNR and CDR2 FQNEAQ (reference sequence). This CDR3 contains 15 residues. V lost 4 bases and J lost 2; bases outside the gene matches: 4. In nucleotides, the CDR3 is TGTGCCAGCAGCTCCCGGGACAGGGGAAACTATGGCTACACCTTC. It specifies CASSSRDRGNYGYTF.

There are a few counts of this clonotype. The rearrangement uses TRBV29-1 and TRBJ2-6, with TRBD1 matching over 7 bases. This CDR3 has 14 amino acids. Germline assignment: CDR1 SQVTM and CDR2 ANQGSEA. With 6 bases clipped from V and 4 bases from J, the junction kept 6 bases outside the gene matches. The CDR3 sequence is CSVLQGSGANVLTF. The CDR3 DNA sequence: TGCAGCGTCTTACAGGGGTCCGGGGCCAACGTCCTGACTTTC. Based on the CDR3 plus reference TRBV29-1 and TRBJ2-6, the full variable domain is SAVISQKPSRDICQRGTSLTIQCQVDSQVTMMFWYRQQPGQSLTLIATANQGSEATYESGFVIDKFPISRPNLTFSTLTVSNMSPEDSSIYLCSVLQGSGANVLTFGAGSRLTVL.